Below, 7 T cell receptor beta chains from the same sample are listed, as sequenced in a study of human T cells and chemical hapten exposure. TCRdb passed the RACE reads through MiXCR, listing each CDR3 protein once. The sample lists 360,000 or so distinct CDR3 sequences, around 6% occurring once. Time point reported: patch test 2, 6 weeks after DPC sensitization. Regarding treatment: therapeutic diphenylcyclopropenone sensitization with weekly scalp DPC. Specimen: whole blood, collected in connection with sensitization to the hapten diphenylcyclopropenone (DPC). These receptors came from a woman younger than 30 with alopecia areata. Some clones in this sample may be carry-over from other donors' samples.

This clonotype was detected ten times or more. The J gene is TRBJ1-1, the V gene TRBV20-1; D might be TRBD1 (5 bases). V shed 2 bases and J shed 5 bases, with 15 bases lying between them. The CDR3 runs 14 residues. Germline V CDR1 and CDR2: DFQATT, SNEGSKA (reference sequence). The CDR3 loop reads CSARLGQGTTEAFF. The DNA for the CDR3 is TGCAGTGCTAGACTTGGCCAAGGGACTACTGAAGCTTTCTTT.

The rearrangement links TRBV7-9 to TRBJ2-4, with TRBD1 matching 9 bases. This CDR3 is built from 16 residues. Germline CDR1 SEHNR, CDR2 FQNEAQ (reference sequence). Unmatched junction bases numbered 6, after V lost 5 bases and J lost 1 base. CDR3 in DNA: TGTGCCAGCAGCACGGGACAGGGAATGGCCAAAAACATTCAGTACTTC. This sequence encodes CASSTGQGMAKNIQYF.

The sample holds a few counts of this clonotype. The V gene is TRBV28, the J gene TRBJ2-1, with a possible D match to TRBD2 (5 bases). CDR3 length equals 13 residues. V gave up 11 bases and J gave up 7 bases, with 18 bases separating them. Germline CDR1 is MDHEN and CDR2 is SYDVKM. The CDR3 DNA reads as TGTGCCGCCCGGGTCCCTAGCCGGAATGAGCAGTTCTTC. Translated, it gives CAARVPSRNEQFF.

This clonotype has a handful of counts. The junction departs from the called germline gene at one end, perhaps through a read error. V is TRBV20-1 and J is TRBJ1-1; no reliable D call. The CDR3 length is 13 residues. The V gene's germline CDR1 is DFQATT and CDR2 SNEGSKA (reference sequence). Here the CDR3 reads CSANPGRVTGAFF. In DNA, the CDR3 is TGCAGTGCTAACCCTGGGAGGGTAACTGGAGCTTTCTTT.

This clonotype was counted ten times or more. The J gene is TRBJ1-1, the V gene TRBV28; possibly TRBD1 for D (6 bases). With 7 bases removed from V and 4 bases from J, the gap between germline ends came to 31 bases. Germline values: CDR1 MDHEN, CDR2 SYDVKM. This CDR3 has 19 residues. The CDR3 bases are TGTGCCAGCACTCTCTTAGGGGACAACAAAGGGCGGGTCGTCACTGAAGCTTTCTTT. Amino acid sequence: CASTLLGDNKGRVVTEAFF. Filled out from reference TRBV28 and TRBJ1-1, the complete variable domain reads DVKVTQSSRYLVKRTGEKVFLECVQDMDHENMFWYRQDPGLGLRLIYFSYDVKMKEKGDIPEGYSVSREKKERFSLILESASTNQTSMYLCASTLLGDNKGRVVTEAFFGQGTRLTVV.

This clonotype was seen at least ten times. This rearrangement joins TRBV6-2 or TRBV6-3 to TRBJ2-2; possible D gene TRBD2, 5 bases. CDR3 length: 15 amino acids. Germline V lookup: CDR1 MNHEY, CDR2 SVGEGT. The V gene lost 2 bases and the J gene lost 5 bases, with 12 bases spanning the gap. This CDR3 reads CASSYPPSGTGELFF. The DNA for the CDR3 is TGTGCCAGCAGTTACCCCCCCTCGGGAACCGGGGAGCTGTTTTTT.

This clonotype occurred many times. The chain joins TRBV6-5 to TRBJ1-2; 7 bases map to TRBD1. CDR3 size: 16 residues. V was clipped by 0 bases and J by 0 bases; unmatched bases: 4. CDR1 is MNHEY, CDR2 SVGAGI, per germline. The CDR3 is CASSYSGGQANYGYTF. The CDR3 DNA sequence: TGTGCCAGCAGTTACTCAGGGGGCCAAGCTAACTATGGCTACACCTTC.